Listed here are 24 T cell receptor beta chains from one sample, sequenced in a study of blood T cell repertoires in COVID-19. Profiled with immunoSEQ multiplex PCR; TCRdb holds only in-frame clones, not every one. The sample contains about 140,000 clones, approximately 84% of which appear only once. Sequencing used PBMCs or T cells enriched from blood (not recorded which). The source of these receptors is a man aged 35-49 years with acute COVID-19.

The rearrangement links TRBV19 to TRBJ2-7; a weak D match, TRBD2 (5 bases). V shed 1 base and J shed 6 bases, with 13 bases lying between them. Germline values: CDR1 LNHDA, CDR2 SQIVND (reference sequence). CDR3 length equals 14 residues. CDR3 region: CASSIGTGGIEQYF. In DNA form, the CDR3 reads TGTGCCAGTAGTATAGGGACTGGAGGAATCGAGCAGTACTTC.

The CDR3 protein is CASSVAGTGGTGELFF. The CDR3 DNA reads as TGTGCCAGCAGCGTAGCGGGGACTGGAGGTACCGGGGAGCTGTTTTTT. V usage is TRBV9 and J usage is TRBJ2-2; a weak D match, TRBD2 (6 bases). The V end lost 0 bases, the J end lost 5 bases, and 14 bases lay between the germline ends. This CDR3 region has 16 residues. Germline CDR1 reads SGDLS; CDR2 reads YYNGEE.

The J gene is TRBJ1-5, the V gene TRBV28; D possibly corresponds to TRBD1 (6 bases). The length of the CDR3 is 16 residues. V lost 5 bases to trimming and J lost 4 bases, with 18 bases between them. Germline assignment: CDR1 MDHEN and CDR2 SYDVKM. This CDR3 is CASSPYRALSNQPQHF. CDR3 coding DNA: TGTGCCAGCAGTCCGTACAGGGCTCTGTCAAATCAGCCCCAGCATTTT.

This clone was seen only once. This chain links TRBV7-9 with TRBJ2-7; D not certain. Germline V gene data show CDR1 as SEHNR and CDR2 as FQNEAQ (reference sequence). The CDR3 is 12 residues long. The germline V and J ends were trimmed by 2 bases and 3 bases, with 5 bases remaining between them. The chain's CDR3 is CASSLRVYEQYF. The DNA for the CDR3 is TGTGCCAGCAGCTTACGGGTCTACGAGCAGTACTTC.

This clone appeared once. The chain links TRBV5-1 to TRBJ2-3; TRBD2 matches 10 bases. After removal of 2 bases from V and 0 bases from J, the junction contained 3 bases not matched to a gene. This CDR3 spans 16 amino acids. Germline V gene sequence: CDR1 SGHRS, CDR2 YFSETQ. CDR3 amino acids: CASSFLTSGSTDTQYF. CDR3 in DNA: TGCGCCAGCAGCTTTCTGACTAGCGGGAGCACAGATACGCAGTATTTT.

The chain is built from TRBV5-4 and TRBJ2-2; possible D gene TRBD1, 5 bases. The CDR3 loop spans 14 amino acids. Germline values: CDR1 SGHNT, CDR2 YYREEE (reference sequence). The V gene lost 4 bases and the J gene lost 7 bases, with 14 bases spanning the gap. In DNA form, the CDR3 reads TGTGCCAGCAGCCCGGTCCAGGGTTTCGGGGAGCTGTTTTTT. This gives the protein CASSPVQGFGELFF.

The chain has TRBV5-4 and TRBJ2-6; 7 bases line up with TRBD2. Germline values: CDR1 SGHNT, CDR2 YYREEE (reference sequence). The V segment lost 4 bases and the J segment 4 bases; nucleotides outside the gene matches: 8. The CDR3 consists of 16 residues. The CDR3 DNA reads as TGTGCCAGCAGCCCGGTCCAGCGGGAAGGGGCCAACGTCCTGACTTTC. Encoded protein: CASSPVQREGANVLTF.

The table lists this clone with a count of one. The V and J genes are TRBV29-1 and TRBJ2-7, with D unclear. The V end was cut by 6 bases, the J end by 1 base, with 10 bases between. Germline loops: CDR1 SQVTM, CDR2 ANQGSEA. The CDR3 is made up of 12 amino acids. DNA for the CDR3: TGCAGCGTCGCTACTGATTCCTACGAGCAGTACTTC. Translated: CSVATDSYEQYF.

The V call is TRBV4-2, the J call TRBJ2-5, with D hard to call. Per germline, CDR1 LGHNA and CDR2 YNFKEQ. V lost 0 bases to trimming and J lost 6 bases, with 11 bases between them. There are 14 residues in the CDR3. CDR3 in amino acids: CASSQDGRAKTQYF. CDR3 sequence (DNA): TGTGCCAGCAGCCAAGATGGAAGAGCGAAGACCCAGTACTTC.

CDR3 nucleotide sequence: TGTGCCAGCAGCTTAGCAATTAGCTCCTACAATGAGCAGTTCTTC. Its translation: CASSLAISSYNEQFF. The V and J genes are TRBV7-2 and TRBJ2-1, with D uncertain. Germline V gene sequence: CDR1 SGHTA, CDR2 FQGNSA. This CDR3 has 15 amino acids. V was cut by 0 bases and J by 0 bases, with 6 bases left in between.

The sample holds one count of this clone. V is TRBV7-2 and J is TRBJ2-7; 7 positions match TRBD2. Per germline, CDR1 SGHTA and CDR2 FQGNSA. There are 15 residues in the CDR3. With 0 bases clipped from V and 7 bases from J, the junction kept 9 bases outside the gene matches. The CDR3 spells CASSLAGAGEYEQYF. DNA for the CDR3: TGTGCCAGCAGCTTAGCAGGGGCGGGAGAGTATGAGCAGTACTTC.

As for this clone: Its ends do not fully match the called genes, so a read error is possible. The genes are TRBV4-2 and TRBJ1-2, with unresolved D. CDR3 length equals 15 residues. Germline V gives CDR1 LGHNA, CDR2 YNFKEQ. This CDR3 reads CASSQDPFQVGGYTF. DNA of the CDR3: TGTGCCAGCAGCCAAGATCCTTTCCAGGTGGGAGGCTACACCTTT.

Here the CDR3 DNA reads TGTGCCAGCAGCCGTCGGACAGGGATGACAAACTACGAGCAGTACTTC. Translating it yields CASSRRTGMTNYEQYF. The V call is TRBV27, the J call TRBJ2-7; 8 nucleotides agree with TRBD1. This CDR3 has 16 amino acids. CDR1 MNHEY and CDR2 SMNVEV come from the germline V gene (reference sequence). J lost 3 bases, V lost 6 bases, and 13 bases had no gene match.

The CDR3 nucleotides are TGTGCCTGGAGGGAGAGGGGGAACCAGCCCCAGCATTTT. It yields the protein CAWRERGNQPQHF. The chain links TRBV30 to TRBJ1-5, with D maybe TRBD1 (6 bases). Per germline, CDR1 GTSNPN and CDR2 SVGIG (reference sequence). The CDR3 is made up of 13 amino acids. Trimming took off 3 bases at V and 7 bases at J, with 13 bases between the two ends.

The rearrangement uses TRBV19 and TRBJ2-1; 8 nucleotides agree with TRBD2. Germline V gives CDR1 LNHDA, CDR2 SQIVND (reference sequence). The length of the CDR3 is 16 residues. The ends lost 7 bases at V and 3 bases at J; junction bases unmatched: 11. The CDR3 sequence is CASTPTAGEFYNEQFF. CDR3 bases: TGTGCCAGTACCCCCACAGCGGGAGAGTTCTACAATGAGCAGTTCTTC.

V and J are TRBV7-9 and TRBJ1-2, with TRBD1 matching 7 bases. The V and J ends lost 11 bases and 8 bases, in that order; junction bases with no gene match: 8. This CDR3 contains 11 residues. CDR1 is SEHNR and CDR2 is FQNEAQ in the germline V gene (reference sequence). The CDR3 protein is CASQGDRGYTF. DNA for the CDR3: TGTGCCTCCCAGGGGGATCGGGGCTACACCTTC.

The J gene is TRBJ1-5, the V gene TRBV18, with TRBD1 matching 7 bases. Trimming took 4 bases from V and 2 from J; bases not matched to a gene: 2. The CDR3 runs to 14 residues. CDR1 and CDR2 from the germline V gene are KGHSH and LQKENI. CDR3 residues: CASSQGAGNQPQHF. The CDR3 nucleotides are TGTGCCAGCTCACAGGGGGCTGGCAATCAGCCCCAGCATTTT.

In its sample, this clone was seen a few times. CDR3 protein: CASSLRSPNTEAFF. The CDR3 DNA reads TGTGCCAGCAGCCTACGCAGTCCGAACACTGAAGCTTTCTTT. The chain recombines TRBV14 with TRBJ1-1; the D is unclear. In germline, CDR1 is SGHDN, CDR2 FVKESK. The CDR3 has 14 amino acids. V shed 4 bases and J shed 1 base, with 10 bases lying between them.

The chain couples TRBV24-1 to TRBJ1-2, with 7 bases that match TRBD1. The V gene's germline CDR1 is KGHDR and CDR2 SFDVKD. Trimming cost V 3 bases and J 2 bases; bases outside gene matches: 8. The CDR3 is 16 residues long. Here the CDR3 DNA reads TGTGCCACCAGTGATACACCGGGACAGCCGAACTATGGCTACACCTTC. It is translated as CATSDTPGQPNYGYTF.

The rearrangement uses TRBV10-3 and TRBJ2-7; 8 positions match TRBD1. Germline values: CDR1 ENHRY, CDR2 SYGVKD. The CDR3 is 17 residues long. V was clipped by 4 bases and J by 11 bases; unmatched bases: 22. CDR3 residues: CAISAPPSRDRSLRKYF. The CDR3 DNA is TGTGCCATCAGTGCCCCCCCCTCCCGGGACAGGAGCCTGAGGAAGTACTTC.

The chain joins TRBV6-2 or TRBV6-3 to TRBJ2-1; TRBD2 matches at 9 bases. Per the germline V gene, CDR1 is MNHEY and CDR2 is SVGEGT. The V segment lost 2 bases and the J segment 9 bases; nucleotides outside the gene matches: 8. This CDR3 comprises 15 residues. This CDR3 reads CASSYIRLAVPEQFF. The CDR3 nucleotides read TGTGCCAGCAGTTACATCCGACTAGCGGTTCCTGAGCAGTTCTTC.

As DNA, the CDR3 is TGTGCCAGCAGACGCGGGACAGGGGAAGATACGCAGTATTTT. Amino acids: CASRRGTGEDTQYF. The genes are TRBV6-5 and TRBJ2-3; 10 bases fit TRBD1. Germline values: CDR1 MNHEY, CDR2 SVGAGI. The CDR3 runs to 14 residues. Trimming removed 6 bases from V and 5 bases from J; junction bases left unmatched: 5.

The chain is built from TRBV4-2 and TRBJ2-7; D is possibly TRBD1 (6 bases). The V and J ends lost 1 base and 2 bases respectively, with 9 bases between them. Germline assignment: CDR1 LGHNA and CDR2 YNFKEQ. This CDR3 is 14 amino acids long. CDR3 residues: CASSQVAGAYEQYF. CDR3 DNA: TGTGCCAGCAGCCAAGTAGCAGGGGCCTACGAGCAGTACTTC.

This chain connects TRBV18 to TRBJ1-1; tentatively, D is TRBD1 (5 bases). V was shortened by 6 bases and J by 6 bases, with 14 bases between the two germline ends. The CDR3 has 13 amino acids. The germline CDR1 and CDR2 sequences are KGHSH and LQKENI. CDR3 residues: CASSQGPRAEAFF. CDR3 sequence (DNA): TGTGCCAGCTCCCAGGGCCCAAGGGCTGAAGCTTTCTTT. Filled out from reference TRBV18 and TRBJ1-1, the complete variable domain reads NAGVMQNPRHLVRRRGQEARLRCSPMKGHSHVYWYRQLPEEGLKFMVYLQKENIIDESGMPKERFSAEFPKEGPSILRIQQVVRGDSAAYFCASSQGPRAEAFFGQGTRLTVV.